The 5 T cell receptor beta chains given below trace back to one sample, sequenced in a study of beta chain features in type 1 diabetes. Findings of the study overall: Type 1 diabetes patients showed a moderate but significant shortening of TCRB CDR3s in all four CD4+ subsets.

Of the isolated RNA, all was reverse transcribed, and so the sequenced material was expressed TCRB transcripts. Clones were read by immunoSEQ multiplex PCR, and TCRdb kept only the in-frame ones, dropping some. Of over 200,000 clones listed, roughly a tenth are singletons. No antigens are known for them. The material sequenced was naive CD4+ T cells from blood. These receptor sequences come from a man younger than 40 with type 1 diabetes.

This clone was recorded a few times. V is TRBV18 and J is TRBJ2-7; the D gene is possibly TRBD2 (7 bases). V was trimmed by 4 bases and J by 6 bases, leaving 16 bases between them. The CDR3 is 14 residues long. Looked up from germline, CDR1 is KGHSH and CDR2 is LQKENI. The CDR3 nucleotides are TGTGCCAGCTCACAAAACCGGGGGGCTAGCGAGCAGTACTTC. This codes for CASSQNRGASEQYF.

J is TRBJ2-6 and V is TRBV7-3, with D tentatively TRBD2 (5 bases). Trimming removed 4 bases from V and 2 bases from J, with 12 bases in between. This CDR3 is built from 16 residues. Germline CDR1 SGHTA, CDR2 FQGTGA. CDR3 in DNA: TGTGCCAGCAGCTCCCGAGAGGGAACTGGGGCCAACGTCCTGACTTTC. This sequence encodes CASSSREGTGANVLTF.

This clone was seen a few times. This rearrangement joins TRBV19 to TRBJ1-1; D ambiguous. The CDR3 sequence is 16 residues long. V was shortened by 5 bases and J by 0 bases, with 16 bases between the two germline ends. Looked up from germline, CDR1 is LNHDA and CDR2 is SQIVND (reference sequence). The CDR3 DNA reads as TGTGCCAGTAGTCCAACAGCCGGGATCATGAACACTGAAGCTTTCTTT. Its protein is CASSPTAGIMNTEAFF.

The J gene is TRBJ1-4, the V gene TRBV7-9; 8 bases are a match to TRBD1. Germline V gene sequence: CDR1 SEHNR, CDR2 FQNEAQ (reference sequence). This CDR3 spans 16 amino acids. The V segment lost 5 bases and the J segment 4 bases; nucleotides outside the gene matches: 9. DNA for the CDR3: TGTGCCAGCAGCCGAATGGACAGGGCTTTTAATGAAAAACTGTTTTTT. Translation gives CASSRMDRAFNEKLFF.

This clone turned up a few times. The rearrangement joins TRBV29-1 to TRBJ1-1; a possible D gene is TRBD1 (6 bases). The ends were cut back, 7 bases at V and 1 base at J, with 10 bases in the middle. This CDR3 spans 12 amino acids. The germline V gene has CDR1 SQVTM and CDR2 ANQGSEA. The chain's CDR3 is CSGYRENTEAFF. The CDR3 bases are TGCAGCGGGTACAGGGAGAACACTGAAGCTTTCTTT. The full variable domain, its missing parts supplied by reference TRBV29-1 and TRBJ1-1, is SAVISQKPSRDICQRGTSLTIQCQVDSQVTMMFWYRQQPGQSLTLIATANQGSEATYESGFVIDKFPISRPNLTFSTLTVSNMSPEDSSIYLCSGYRENTEAFFGQGTRLTVV.